The present entry profiles one T cell receptor beta chain with its context. Its antigen is unknown. Assay used: immunoSEQ multiplex PCR; TCRdb lists only in-frame clones, some missing. In the table there are 2 million to 2.5 million clones, 85% to 95% of which are singletons. This record comes from a study of shared clonotypes between healthy human individuals. Findings and limits, study-wide: Across subsets, estimated richness was generally greater for naive than for memory populations. Expectations were that clonotype sharing among donors would be affected by sequencing depth. In a few donors, approximately 5% of naive CD4 clonotypes appeared in common.

V gave up 5 bases and J gave up 0 bases, with 13 bases separating them. CDR1 is SGHTA, CDR2 FQGTGA, per germline. The CDR3 has 16 residues. This sequence originates from a man between 18 and 29 years old in good health. Some clones in this sample may be carry-over from other donors' samples. The chain recombines TRBV7-3 with TRBJ2-2; D is unclear. The sample was naive CD4+ T cells from PBMCs. Subset in this sample: CD45RA+ positively selected. Here the CDR3 reads CASSPAPLTNTGELFF. CDR3 bases: TGTGCCAGCAGCCCCGCCCCGCTCACGAACACCGGGGAGCTGTTTTTT.